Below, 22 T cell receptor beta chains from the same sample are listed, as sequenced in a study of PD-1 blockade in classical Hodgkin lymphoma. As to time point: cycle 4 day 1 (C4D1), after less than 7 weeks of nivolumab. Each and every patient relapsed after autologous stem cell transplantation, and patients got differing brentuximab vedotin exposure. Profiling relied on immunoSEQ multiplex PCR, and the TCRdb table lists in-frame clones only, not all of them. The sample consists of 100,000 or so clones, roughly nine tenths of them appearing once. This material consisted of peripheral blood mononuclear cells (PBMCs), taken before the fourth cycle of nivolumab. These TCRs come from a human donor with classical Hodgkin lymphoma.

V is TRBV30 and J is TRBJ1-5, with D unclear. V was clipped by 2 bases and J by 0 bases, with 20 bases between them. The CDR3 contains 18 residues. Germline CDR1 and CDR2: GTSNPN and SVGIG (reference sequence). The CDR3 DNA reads TGTGCCTGGAGTCCCGCGCCCAGGTTAATCTATAGCAATCAGCCCCAGCATTTT. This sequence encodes CAWSPAPRLIYSNQPQHF.

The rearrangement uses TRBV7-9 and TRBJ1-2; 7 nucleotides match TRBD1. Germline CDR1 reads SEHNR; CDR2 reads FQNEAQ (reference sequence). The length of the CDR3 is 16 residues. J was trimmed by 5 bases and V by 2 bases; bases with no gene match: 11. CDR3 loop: CASSLRQGAMLYGYTF. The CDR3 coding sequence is TGTGCCAGCAGCTTACGACAGGGAGCTATGTTGTATGGCTACACCTTC.

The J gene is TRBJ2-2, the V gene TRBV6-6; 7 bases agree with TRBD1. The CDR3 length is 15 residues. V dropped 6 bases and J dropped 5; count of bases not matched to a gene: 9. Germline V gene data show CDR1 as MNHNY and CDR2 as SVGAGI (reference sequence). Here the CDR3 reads CASSADRALTGELFF. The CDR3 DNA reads TGTGCCAGCAGCGCTGACAGGGCTTTGACCGGGGAGCTGTTTTTT.

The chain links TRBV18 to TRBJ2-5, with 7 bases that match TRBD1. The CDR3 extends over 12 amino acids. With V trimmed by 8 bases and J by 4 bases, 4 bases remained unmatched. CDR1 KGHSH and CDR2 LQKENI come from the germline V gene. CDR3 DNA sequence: TGTGCCAGCGAGAACAGGGGAGAGACCCAGTACTTC. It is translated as CASENRGETQYF.

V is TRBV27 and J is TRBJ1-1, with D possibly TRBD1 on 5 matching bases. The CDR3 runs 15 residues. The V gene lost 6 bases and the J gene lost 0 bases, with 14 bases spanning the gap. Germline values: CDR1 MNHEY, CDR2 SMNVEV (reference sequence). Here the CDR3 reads CASSSTWGLNTEAFF. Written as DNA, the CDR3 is TGTGCCAGCAGCTCCACCTGGGGGTTGAACACTGAAGCTTTCTTT.

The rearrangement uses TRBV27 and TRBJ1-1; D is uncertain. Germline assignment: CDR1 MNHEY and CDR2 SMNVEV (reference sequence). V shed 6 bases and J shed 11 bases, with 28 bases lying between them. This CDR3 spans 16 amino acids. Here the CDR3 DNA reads TGTGCCAGCAGCCCTATGCCGTTTCGGGAGGGTGACGACGCTTTCTTT. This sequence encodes CASSPMPFREGDDAFF.

The CDR3 here is CASSPQRRRPGELFF. The CDR3 nucleotides read TGTGCCAGCAGCCCCCAACGCCGGAGACCCGGGGAGCTGTTTTTT. The V gene is TRBV9, the J gene TRBJ2-2; unclear D gene. The CDR3 runs 15 residues. V shed 4 bases and J shed 6 bases, with 16 bases lying between them. CDR1 and CDR2 from the germline V gene are SGDLS and YYNGEE.

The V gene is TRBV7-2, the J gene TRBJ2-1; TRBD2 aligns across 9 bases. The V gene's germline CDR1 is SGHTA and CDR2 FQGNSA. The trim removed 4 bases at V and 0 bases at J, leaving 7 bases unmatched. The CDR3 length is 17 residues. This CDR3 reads CASSSGTSSSSYNEQFF. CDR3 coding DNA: TGTGCCAGCAGCTCCGGGACTAGCTCTAGCTCCTACAATGAGCAGTTCTTC.

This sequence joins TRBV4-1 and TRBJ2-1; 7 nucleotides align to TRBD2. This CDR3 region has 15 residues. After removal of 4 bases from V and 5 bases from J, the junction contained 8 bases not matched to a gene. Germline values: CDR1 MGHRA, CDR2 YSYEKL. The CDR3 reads CASSPGRSFNNEQFF. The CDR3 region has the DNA TGCGCCAGCAGCCCCGGGAGGTCTTTTAACAATGAGCAGTTCTTC.

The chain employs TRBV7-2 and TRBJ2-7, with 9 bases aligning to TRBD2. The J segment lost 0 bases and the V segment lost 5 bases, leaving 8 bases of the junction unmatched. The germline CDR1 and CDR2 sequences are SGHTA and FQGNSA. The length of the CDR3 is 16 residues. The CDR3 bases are TGTGCCAGCAGCCCAGGGACTAGCCGAGTCTCCTACGAGCAGTACTTC. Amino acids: CASSPGTSRVSYEQYF.

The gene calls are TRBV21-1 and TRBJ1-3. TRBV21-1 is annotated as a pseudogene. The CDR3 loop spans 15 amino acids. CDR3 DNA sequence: TGTGCCAGAAGCCCGGGACTCAGCTCTGGAAACACCATATATTTT. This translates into CARSPGLSSGNTIYF.

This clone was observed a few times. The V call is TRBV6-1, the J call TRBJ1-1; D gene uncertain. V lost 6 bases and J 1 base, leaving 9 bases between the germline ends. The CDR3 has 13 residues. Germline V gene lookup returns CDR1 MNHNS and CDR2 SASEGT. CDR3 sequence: CASSHNKNTEAFF. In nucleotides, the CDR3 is TGTGCCAGCAGCCATAACAAGAACACTGAAGCTTTCTTT.

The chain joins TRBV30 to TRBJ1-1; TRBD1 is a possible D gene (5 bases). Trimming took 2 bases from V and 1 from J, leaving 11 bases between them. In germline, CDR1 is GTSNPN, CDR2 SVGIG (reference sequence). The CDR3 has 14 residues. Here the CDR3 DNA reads TGTGCCTGGAGTTTTGACAGCGAGAACACTGAAGCTTTCTTT. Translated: CAWSFDSENTEAFF.

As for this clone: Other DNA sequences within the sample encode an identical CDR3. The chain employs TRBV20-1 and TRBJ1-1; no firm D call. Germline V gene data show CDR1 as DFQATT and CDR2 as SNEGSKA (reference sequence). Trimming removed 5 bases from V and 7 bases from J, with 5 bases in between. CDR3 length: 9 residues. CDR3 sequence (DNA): TGCAGTGCTGCAAATGAAGCTTTCTTT. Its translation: CSAANEAFF.

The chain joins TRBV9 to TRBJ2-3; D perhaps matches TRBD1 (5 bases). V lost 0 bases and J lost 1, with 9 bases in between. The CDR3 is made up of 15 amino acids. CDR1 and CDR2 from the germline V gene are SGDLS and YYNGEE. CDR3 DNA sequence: TGTGCCAGCAGCGTAGGGGGCCAACGCACAGATACGCAGTATTTT. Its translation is CASSVGGQRTDTQYF. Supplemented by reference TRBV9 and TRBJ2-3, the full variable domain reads DSGVTQTPKHLITATGQRVTLRCSPRSGDLSVYWYQQSLDQGLQFLIQYYNGEERAKGNILERFSAQQFPDLHSELNLSSLELGDSALYFCASSVGGQRTDTQYFGPGTRLTVL.

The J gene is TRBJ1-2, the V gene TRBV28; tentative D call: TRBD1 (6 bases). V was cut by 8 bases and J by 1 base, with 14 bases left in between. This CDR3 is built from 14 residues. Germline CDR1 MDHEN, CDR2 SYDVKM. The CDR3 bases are TGTGCCAGCGGGGAGGGGGGCAGTAACTATGGCTACACCTTC. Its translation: CASGEGGSNYGYTF.

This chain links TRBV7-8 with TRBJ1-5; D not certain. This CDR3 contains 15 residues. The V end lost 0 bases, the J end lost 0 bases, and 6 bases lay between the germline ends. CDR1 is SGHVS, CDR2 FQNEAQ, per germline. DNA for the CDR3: TGTGCCAGCAGCTTAGCGGTAAATAGCAATCAGCCCCAGCATTTT. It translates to CASSLAVNSNQPQHF.

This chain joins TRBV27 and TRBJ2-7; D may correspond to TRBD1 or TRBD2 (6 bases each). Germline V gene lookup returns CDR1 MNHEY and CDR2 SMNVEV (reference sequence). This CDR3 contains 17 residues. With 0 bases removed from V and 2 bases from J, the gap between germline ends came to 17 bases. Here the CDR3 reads CASSLSGGRTRTYEQYF. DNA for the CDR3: TGTGCCAGCAGTTTATCTGGGGGGCGTACAAGAACCTACGAGCAGTACTTC.

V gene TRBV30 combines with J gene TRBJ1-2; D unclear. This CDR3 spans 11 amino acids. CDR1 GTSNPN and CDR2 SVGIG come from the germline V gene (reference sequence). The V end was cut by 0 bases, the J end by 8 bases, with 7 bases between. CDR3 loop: CAWSVLRGYTF. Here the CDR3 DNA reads TGTGCCTGGAGTGTACTCCGAGGCTACACCTTC.

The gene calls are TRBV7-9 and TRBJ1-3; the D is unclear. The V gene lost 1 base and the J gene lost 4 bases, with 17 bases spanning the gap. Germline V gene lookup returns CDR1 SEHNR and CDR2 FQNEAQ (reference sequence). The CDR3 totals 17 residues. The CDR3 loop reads CASSLVSVYTRGNTIYF. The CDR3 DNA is TGTGCCAGCAGCTTAGTCTCGGTTTACACAAGGGGAAACACCATATATTTT.

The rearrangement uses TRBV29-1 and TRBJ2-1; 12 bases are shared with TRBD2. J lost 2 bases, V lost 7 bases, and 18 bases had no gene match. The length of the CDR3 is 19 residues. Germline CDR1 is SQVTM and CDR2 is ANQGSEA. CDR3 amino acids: CSGEGLAGTHVHPYNEQFF. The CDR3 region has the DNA TGCAGCGGAGAAGGACTAGCGGGAACACACGTACACCCCTACAATGAGCAGTTCTTC.

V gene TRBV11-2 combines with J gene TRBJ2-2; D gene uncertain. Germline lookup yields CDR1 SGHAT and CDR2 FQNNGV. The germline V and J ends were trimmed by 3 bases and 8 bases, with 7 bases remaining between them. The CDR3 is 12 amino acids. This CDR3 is CASSLGKGELFF. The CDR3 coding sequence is TGTGCCAGCAGCTTGGGAAAGGGGGAGCTGTTTTTT. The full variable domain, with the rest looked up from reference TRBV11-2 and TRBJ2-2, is EAGVAQSPRYKIIEKRQSVAFWCNPISGHATLYWYQQILGQGPKLLIQFQNNGVVDDSQLPKDRFSAERLKGVDSTLKIQPAKLEDSAVYLCASSLGKGELFFGEGSRLTVL.